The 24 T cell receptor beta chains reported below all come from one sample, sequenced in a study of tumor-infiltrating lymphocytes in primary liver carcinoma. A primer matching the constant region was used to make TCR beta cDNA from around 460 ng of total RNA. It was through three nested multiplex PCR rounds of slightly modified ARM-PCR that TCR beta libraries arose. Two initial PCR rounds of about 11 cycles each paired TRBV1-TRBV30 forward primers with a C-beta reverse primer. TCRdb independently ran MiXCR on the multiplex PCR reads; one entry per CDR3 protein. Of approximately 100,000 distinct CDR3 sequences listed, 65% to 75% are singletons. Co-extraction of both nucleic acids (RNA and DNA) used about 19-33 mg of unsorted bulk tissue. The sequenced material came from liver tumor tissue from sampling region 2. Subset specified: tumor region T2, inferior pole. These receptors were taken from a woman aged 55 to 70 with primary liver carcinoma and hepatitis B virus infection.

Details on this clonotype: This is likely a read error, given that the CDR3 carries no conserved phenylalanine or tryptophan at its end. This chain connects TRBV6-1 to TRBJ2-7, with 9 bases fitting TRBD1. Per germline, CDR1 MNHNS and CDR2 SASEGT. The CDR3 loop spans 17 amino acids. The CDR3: CATSSKIGTGTSYEQYI. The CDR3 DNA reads TGTGCCACCAGTTCTAAAATTGGGACAGGGACCTCCTACGAGCAGTACATC.

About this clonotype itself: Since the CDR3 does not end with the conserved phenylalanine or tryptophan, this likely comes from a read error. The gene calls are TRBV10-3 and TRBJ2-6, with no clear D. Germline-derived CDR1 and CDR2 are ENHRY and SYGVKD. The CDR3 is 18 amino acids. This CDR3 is CAISESTAGRSGANVLTL. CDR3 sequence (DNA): TGTGCTATCAGTGAGAGTACGGCTGGTAGATCTGGGGCCAACGTCCTGACTTTA.

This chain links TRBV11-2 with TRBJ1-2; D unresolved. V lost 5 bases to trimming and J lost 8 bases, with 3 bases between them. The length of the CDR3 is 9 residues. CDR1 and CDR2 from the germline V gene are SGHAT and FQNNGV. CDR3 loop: CASSPGYTF. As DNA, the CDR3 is TGTGCCAGCAGCCCCGGCTACACCTTC.

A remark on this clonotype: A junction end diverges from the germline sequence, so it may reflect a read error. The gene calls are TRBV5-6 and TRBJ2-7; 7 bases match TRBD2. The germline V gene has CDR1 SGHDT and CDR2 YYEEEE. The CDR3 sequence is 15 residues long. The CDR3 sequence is CASSSRIAGSYERYF. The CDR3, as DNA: TGCGCCAGCAGCTCCCGGATAGCGGGCTCCTACGAGCGGTACTTC.

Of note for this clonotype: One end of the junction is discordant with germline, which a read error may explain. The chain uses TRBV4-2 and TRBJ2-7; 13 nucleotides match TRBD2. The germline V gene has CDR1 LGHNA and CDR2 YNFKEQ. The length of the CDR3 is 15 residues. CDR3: CASSLGLAGAYDQYF. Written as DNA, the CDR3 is TGTGCCAGCAGTCTTGGACTAGCGGGAGCCTACGATCAGTACTTC.

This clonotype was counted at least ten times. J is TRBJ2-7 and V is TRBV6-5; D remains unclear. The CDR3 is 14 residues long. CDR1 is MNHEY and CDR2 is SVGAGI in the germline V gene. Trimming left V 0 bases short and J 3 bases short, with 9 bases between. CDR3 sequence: CASSYSTGYYEQYF. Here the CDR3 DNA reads TGTGCCAGCAGTTACTCGACCGGGTACTACGAGCAGTACTTC.

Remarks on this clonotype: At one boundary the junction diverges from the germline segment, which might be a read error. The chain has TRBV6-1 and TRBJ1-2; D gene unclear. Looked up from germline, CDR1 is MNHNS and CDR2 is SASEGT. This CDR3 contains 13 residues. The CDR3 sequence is CARLARKGYGYAF. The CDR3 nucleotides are TGTGCCAGATTGGCAAGGAAGGGTTATGGCTACGCCTTC.

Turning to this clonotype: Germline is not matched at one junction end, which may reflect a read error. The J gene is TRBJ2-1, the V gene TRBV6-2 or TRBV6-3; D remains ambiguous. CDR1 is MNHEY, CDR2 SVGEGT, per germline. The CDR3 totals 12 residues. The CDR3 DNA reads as TGTGTCAGCAGTTACTCGTCAGCAAGCTGGTTCTTC. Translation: CVSSYSSASWFF.

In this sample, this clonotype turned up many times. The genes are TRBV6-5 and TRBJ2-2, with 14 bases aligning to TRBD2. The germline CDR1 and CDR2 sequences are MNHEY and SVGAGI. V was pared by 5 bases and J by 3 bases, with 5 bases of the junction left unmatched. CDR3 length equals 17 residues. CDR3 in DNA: TGTGCCAGCAGTCGGTCGGGACTAGCGGGAGACACCGGGGAGCTGTTTTTT. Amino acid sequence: CASSRSGLAGDTGELFF.

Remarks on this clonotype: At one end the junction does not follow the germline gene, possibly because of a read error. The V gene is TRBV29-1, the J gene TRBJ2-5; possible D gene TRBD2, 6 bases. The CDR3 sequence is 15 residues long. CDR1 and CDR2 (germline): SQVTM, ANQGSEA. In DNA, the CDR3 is TGCGGCGTTGAAGGGGCTACGGGGGAACAAGAGACCCACTATTTC. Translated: CGVEGATGEQETHYF. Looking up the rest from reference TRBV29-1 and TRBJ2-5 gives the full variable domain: SAVISQKPSRDICQRGTSLTIQCQVDSQVTMMFWYRQQPGQSLTLIATANQGSEATYESGFVIDKFPISRPNLTFSTLTVSNMSPEDSSIYLCGVEGATGEQETHYFGPGTRLLVL.

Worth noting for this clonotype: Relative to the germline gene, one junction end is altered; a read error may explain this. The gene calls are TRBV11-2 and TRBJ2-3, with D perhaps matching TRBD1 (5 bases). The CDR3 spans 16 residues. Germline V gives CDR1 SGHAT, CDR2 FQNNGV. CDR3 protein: CPNSLAGQPYSDMQYF. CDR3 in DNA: TGTCCCAACAGCTTAGCAGGGCAGCCGTATTCAGATATGCAGTATTTT.

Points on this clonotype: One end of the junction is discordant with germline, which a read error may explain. CDR3 coding DNA: TGTGCCACCCAAGAACCCGACCATAATGAGCAGATCTTC. This codes for CATQEPDHNEQIF. This chain links TRBV28 with TRBJ2-1; D is uncertain. Per germline, CDR1 MDHEN and CDR2 SYDVKM. This CDR3 contains 13 residues.

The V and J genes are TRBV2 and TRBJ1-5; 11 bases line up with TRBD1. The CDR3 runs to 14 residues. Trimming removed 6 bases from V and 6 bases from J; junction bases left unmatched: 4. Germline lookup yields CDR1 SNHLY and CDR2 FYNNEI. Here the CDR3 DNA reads TGTGCCAGCAGCGGGACAGGGGGGACTCAGCCCCAGCATTTT. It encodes CASSGTGGTQPQHF.

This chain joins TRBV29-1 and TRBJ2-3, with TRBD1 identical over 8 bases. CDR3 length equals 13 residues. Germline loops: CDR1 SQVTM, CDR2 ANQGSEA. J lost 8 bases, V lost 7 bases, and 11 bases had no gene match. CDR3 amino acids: CSALQGGRGTQYF. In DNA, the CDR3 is TGCAGCGCCTTACAGGGGGGAAGGGGTACGCAGTATTTT.

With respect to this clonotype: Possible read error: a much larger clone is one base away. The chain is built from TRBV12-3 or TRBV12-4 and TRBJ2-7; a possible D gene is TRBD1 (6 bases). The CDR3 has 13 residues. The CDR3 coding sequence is TGTGTCAGCAGCCAACAGGGACCCTACGAGCAGTACTTC. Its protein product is CVSSQQGPYEQYF.

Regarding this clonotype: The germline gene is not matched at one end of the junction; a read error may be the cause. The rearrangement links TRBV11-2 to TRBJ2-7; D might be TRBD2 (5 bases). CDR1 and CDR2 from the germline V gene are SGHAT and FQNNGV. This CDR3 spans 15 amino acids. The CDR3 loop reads CASSSSSGGHYEQYF. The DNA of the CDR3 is TGTGCCAGTAGCTCTTCGAGTGGAGGCCACTACGAGCAGTACTTC.

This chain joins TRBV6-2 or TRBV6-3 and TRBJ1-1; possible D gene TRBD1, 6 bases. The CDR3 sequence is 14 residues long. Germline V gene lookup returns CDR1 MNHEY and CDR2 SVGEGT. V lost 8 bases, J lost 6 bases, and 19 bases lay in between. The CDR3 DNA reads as TGTGCCAGCGGGGAGACAGGACCCAACGCTGAAGCTTTCTTT. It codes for CASGETGPNAEAFF.

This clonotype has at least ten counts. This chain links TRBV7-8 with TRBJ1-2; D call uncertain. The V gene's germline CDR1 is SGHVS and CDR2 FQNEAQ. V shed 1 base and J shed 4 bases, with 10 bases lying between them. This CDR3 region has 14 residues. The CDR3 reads CASSLERTRYGYTF. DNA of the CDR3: TGTGCCAGCAGCTTAGAAAGGACCCGCTATGGCTACACCTTC.

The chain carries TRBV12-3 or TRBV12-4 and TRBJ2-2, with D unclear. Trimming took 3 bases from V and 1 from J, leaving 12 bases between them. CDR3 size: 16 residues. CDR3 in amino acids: CASSFPAQMNTGELFF. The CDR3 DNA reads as TGTGCCAGCAGTTTTCCGGCTCAAATGAACACCGGGGAGCTGTTTTTT.

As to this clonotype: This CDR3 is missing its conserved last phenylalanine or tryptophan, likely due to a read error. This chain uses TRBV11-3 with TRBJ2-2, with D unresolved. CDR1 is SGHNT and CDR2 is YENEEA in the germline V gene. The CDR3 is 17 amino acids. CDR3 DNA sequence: TGTGCCAGCAGTTTAGGCAGGCTAGTGGGGAACACCGGGGAGCTGTTTTCT. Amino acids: CASSLGRLVGNTGELFS.

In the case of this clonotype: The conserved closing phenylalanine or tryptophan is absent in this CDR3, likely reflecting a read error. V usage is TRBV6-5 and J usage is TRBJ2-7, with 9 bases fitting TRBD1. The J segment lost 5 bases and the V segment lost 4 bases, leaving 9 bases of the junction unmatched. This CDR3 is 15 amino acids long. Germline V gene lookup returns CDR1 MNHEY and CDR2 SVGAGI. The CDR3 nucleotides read TGTGCCAGCAGTTTGGCCGGGACAGGGCGGGACGAGCAGTACTAC. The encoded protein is CASSLAGTGRDEQYY.

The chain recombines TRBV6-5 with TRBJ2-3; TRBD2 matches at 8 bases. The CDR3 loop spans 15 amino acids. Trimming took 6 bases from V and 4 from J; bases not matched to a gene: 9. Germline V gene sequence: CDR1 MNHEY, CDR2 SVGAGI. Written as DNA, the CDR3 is TGTGCCAGCAGGGCTAGCGGGCCACGAGCAGATACGCAGTATTTT. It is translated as CASRASGPRADTQYF.

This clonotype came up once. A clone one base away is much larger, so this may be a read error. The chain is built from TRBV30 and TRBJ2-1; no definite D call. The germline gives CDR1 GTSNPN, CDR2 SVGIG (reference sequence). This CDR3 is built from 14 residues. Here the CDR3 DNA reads TGTGCCTGGAGTGGGTTCTTTAAGACCAATGAGCACTTCTTC. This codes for CAWSGFFKTNEHFF.

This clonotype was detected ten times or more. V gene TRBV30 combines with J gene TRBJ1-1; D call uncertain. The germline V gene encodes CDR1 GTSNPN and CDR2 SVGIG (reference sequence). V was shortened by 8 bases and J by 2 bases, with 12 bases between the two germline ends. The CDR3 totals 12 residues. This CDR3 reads CAHGRHNTEAFF. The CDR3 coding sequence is TGTGCCCACGGGAGGCACAACACTGAAGCTTTCTTT.